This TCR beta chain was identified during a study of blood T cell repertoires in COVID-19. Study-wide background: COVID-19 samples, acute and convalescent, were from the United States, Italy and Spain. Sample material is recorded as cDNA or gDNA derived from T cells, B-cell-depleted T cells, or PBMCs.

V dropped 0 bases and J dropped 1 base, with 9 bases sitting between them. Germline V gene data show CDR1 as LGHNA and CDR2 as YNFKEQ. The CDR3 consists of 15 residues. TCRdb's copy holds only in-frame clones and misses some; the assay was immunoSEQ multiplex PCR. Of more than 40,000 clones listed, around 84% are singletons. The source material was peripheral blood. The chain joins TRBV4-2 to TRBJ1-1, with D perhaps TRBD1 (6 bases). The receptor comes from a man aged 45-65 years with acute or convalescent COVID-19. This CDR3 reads CASSQEGHPNTEAFF. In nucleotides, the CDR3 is TGTGCCAGCAGCCAAGAGGGACACCCGAACACTGAAGCTTTCTTT.